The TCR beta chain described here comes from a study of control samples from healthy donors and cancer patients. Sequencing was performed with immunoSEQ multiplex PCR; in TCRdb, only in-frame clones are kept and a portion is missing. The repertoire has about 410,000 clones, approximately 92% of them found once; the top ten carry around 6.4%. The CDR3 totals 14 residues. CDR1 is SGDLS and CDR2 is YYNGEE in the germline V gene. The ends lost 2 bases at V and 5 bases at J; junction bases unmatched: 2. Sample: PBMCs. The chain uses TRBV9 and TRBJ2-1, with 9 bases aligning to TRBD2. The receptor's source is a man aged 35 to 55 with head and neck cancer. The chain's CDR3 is CASSVTSGHNEQFF. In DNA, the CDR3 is TGTGCCAGCAGCGTGACTAGCGGCCACAATGAGCAGTTCTTC.